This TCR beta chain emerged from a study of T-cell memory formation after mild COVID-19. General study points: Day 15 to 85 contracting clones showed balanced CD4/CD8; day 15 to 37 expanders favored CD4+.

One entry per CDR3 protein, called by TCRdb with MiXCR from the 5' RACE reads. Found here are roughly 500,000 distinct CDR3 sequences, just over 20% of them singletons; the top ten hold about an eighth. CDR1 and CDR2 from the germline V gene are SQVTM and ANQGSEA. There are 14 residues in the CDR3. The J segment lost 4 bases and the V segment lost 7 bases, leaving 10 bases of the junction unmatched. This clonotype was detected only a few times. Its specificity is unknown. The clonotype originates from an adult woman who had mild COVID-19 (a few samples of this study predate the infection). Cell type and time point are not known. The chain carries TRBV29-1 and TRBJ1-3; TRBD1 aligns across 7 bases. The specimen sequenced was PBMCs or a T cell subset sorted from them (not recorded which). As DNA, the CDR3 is TGCAGCGCTGGGACAGCCTCCAAAGGAAACACCATATATTTT. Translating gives CSAGTASKGNTIYF.